This TCR beta chain was found in a study of T cell responses to AZD1222 COVID-19 vaccine (dated by TCRdb to the early 2020s). At the level of the whole study: Because spike-specific TCR depth and breadth did not differ between the two schedules, AZD1222 recipients who got a second dose at roughly 4 weeks were pooled with those who got a second dose at roughly 12 weeks. TCR sequencing was performed for some 250 trial participants, of whom around 200 were given two doses of AZD1222 and around 25 were given two doses of MenACWY control vaccine. Trial participants were enrolled into age subgroups of 18-55, 56-69 and 70-plus years, which contained about 150, 28 and 57 TCR-sequenced participants, respectively.

Results the study describes overall, beyond this receptor: Participants were mostly white British and included more females than males, and it was suggested by the authors that clonal diversity may have been underestimated. Spike-specific TCR breadth and depth rose significantly after two AZD1222 doses compared with day 0 and with MenACWY recipients. Because no samples from the day 14 peak response were available, repertoires could be characterized only after the peak T cell response. The vaccine-associated CD4 TCRs covered the entire spike protein, and the dominant responses fell in regions 160-218 and 743-854. In the small 56-69-year group, the increase in depth fell short of significance, most likely because of low power. Conclusions about previously exposed vaccinees are limited, since just a handful of AZD1222 recipients were seropositive for SARS-CoV-2 at baseline. Nearly half of unique spike-specific TCRs reportedly recognized epitopes outside regions mutated in the B.1.351 and B.1.1.7 variants.

Points on this clone: No cognate antigen has been identified for it. One base away there is no much larger clone; base qualities are not given.

The germline V and J ends show losses of 6 bases and 2 bases respectively, and no gene match explains 6 bases of the junction. Reading from cysteine to phenylalanine, the CDR3 counts 16 amino acids. Just the 48-base CDR3 DNA is kept, in frame starting at base 1. CDR1 and CDR2 are drawn from the germline V gene (reference sequence): LGHDT, YNNKEL. In light of the paper, this sample's time point label describes: baseline before first vaccination. Vaccinee samples came from UK trials COV001 and COV002, including a single-blind randomized controlled phase 2/3 trial of AZD1222 (ChAdOx1 nCoV-19) in healthy adults. For TCRbeta chain sequencing, PBMC samples were collected from trial participants at day 0 and at day 28 after the second dose. The CDR3 regions of human TCRbeta chains were analyzed by immunosequencing. The authors processed their data as follows. Repertoire TCRs were matched against a reference library of SARS-CoV-2-specific TCRs generated with the MIRA antigen-specificity platform. Breadth was defined as the fraction of unique TCRs that were SARS-CoV-2-associated. Depth was defined as the fraction of total T cells that were SARS-CoV-2-associated. Each spike-specific TCR was assigned to its reactive spike region and to a CD4 or CD8 class using the MIRA data. Log10-transformed breadth and depth values were compared by one-way ANOVA with Sidak's multiple comparisons tests. TCRdb mirrors the immuneACCESS table, restricted to in-frame sequences. Some clones are absent from its copies; in checked studies, under half trace to an unresolved V gene, and the reason for the others is unknown. That table gives V, J and clone size, and the DNA gave D and trimming. The sample contains 100,000 to 150,000 clones, approximately 89% of them found a single time. About 5.4% of the sample is taken by the ten largest.

The TCR comes from an adult in good health. Material: peripheral blood, obtained on day 0 of AZD1222 vaccination. This receptor chain uses TRBV3-1 (or the pseudogene TRBV3-2) and TRBJ2-3; 12 junctional bases match TRBD2. For the CDR3, the sequence is CASRTTSGGLTDTQYF. The base sequence is TGTGCCAGCAGAACCACTAGCGGGGGGCTCACAGATACGCAGTATTTT.